The 29 T cell receptor beta chains below were found in one sample sequenced in a study of shared clonotypes between healthy human individuals. Clones were sequenced by immunoSEQ multiplex PCR, and TCRdb holds only the in-frame ones, with some missing. The sample holds under 1,100,000 clones, 78% seen once. The sequenced material came from memory CD4+ T cells from PBMCs. Subset denoted: CD45RA-negative fraction. These receptors originate from a man aged 18 to 30 in good health. Some clones in this sample may be carry-over from other donors' samples.

The chain uses TRBV7-2 and TRBJ1-2, with unresolved D. Germline CDR1 reads SGHTA; CDR2 reads FQGNSA. Deletions cut 6 bases from V and 0 bases from J, with 20 bases between. The CDR3 is 17 amino acids. The CDR3 nucleotides are TGTGCCAGCAGGGAAATGAAAGGACGAACAACTAACTATGGCTACACCTTC. It codes for CASREMKGRTTNYGYTF.

The V gene is TRBV30, the J gene TRBJ1-2; D perhaps matches TRBD1 (6 bases). The CDR3 extends over 10 amino acids. Germline values: CDR1 GTSNPN, CDR2 SVGIG (reference sequence). V shed 6 bases and J shed 8 bases, with 10 bases lying between them. CDR3 region: CACEQGGYTF. The CDR3, as DNA: TGTGCCTGCGAACAGGGAGGCTACACCTTC.

V gene TRBV6-1 combines with J gene TRBJ2-2; D possibly uses TRBD1 or TRBD2 (6 bases each). The CDR3 has 14 amino acids. Germline CDR1 MNHNS, CDR2 SASEGT. V lost 8 bases and J 2 bases, leaving 12 bases between the germline ends. CDR3 region: CASGGQGNTGELFF. In DNA, the CDR3 is TGTGCCAGCGGGGGGCAGGGAAACACCGGGGAGCTGTTTTTT.

The genes are TRBV7-3 and TRBJ2-7; TRBD2 might be the D (6 bases). Trimming took 2 bases from V and 6 from J, leaving 23 bases between them. CDR3 size: 17 residues. In germline, CDR1 is SGHTA, CDR2 FQGTGA. This CDR3 reads CASSLERLAGPRGEQYF. The CDR3, as DNA: TGTGCCAGCAGCTTAGAGAGGCTAGCAGGACCGCGGGGCGAGCAGTACTTC.

The chain uses TRBV30 and TRBJ2-4; 9 bases line up with TRBD2. This CDR3 comprises 17 residues. Unmatched junction bases numbered 7, after V lost 0 bases and J lost 1 base. Germline V gives CDR1 GTSNPN, CDR2 SVGIG (reference sequence). Written as DNA, the CDR3 is TGTGCCTGGAGTGTCAGTAGCGGGAGTTGGGCCAAAAACATTCAGTACTTC. Translating gives CAWSVSSGSWAKNIQYF. The full variable domain, with the rest looked up from reference TRBV30 and TRBJ2-4, is SQTIHQWPATLVQPVGSPLSLECTVEGTSNPNLYWYRQAAGRGLQLLFYSVGIGQISSEVPQNLSASRPQDRQFILSSKKLLLSDSGFYLCAWSVSSGSWAKNIQYFGAGTRLSVL.

In its sample, this clone was seen once. The chain couples TRBV2 to TRBJ1-6; D is uncertain. Germline loops: CDR1 SNHLY, CDR2 FYNNEI. V was cut by 1 base and J by 8 bases, with 9 bases left in between. The CDR3 loop spans 14 amino acids. This CDR3 reads CASSEVEGYSPLHF. CDR3 in DNA: TGTGCCAGCAGTGAAGTAGAGGGTTATTCACCCCTCCACTTT.

This clone came up many times. The rearrangement uses TRBV4-2 and TRBJ1-2, with D perhaps TRBD1 (6 bases). Germline V gene sequence: CDR1 LGHNA, CDR2 YNFKEQ. This CDR3 has 13 residues. Trimming removed 6 bases from V and 1 base from J, with 9 bases in between. The CDR3 sequence: CASSKGVNYGYTF. CDR3 bases: TGTGCCAGCAGTAAGGGGGTTAACTATGGCTACACCTTC.

V gene TRBV28 combines with J gene TRBJ1-2; D remains unclear. This CDR3 has 14 amino acids. Germline loops: CDR1 MDHEN, CDR2 SYDVKM. V shed 10 bases and J shed 3 bases, with 18 bases lying between them. The CDR3 loop reads CATSTQPLDYGYTF. CDR3 nucleotides: TGTGCCACCTCGACGCAGCCTCTCGACTATGGCTACACCTTC.

The chain recombines TRBV20-1 with TRBJ2-3, with D hard to call. The CDR3 extends over 11 amino acids. Trimming stripped 6 bases from V and 7 bases from J, with 11 bases between. CDR1 is DFQATT, CDR2 SNEGSKA, per germline (reference sequence). This CDR3 reads CSARPGYTQYF. The CDR3 region has the DNA TGCAGTGCGCGGCCCGGCTATACGCAGTATTTT.

This clone was counted between two and nine times. The rearrangement uses TRBV2 and TRBJ1-5, with unresolved D. Looked up from germline, CDR1 is SNHLY and CDR2 is FYNNEI. The length of the CDR3 is 14 residues. Deletions cut 3 bases from V and 5 bases from J, with 11 bases between. The CDR3 sequence is CASSEAGWDQPQHF. The CDR3 region has the DNA TGTGCCAGCAGTGAGGCGGGGTGGGATCAGCCCCAGCATTTT.

This chain joins TRBV15 and TRBJ2-7; the match to TRBD2 covers 9 bases. The V and J ends lost 0 bases and 5 bases, in that order; junction bases with no gene match: 5. The CDR3 runs to 15 residues. CDR1 is LNHNV, CDR2 YYDKDF, per germline (reference sequence). DNA for the CDR3: TGTGCCACCAGCAGAGATCGGCTAGCGGGAAACGAGCAGTACTTC. It specifies CATSRDRLAGNEQYF.

This chain joins TRBV5-1 and TRBJ2-2, with a tentative D call TRBD2 (5 bases). V was trimmed by 4 bases and J by 8 bases, leaving 15 bases between them. The germline V gene has CDR1 SGHRS and CDR2 YFSETQ. The CDR3 contains 14 residues. This CDR3 is CASSGGPEAGELFF. CDR3 coding DNA: TGCGCCAGCAGCGGCGGGCCGGAGGCGGGGGAGCTGTTTTTT.

The gene calls are TRBV28 and TRBJ1-4, with 8 bases lining up with TRBD1. This CDR3 has 14 residues. The germline V gene has CDR1 MDHEN and CDR2 SYDVKM. With 2 bases clipped from V and 5 bases from J, the junction kept 1 base outside the gene matches. CDR3 coding DNA: TGTGCCAGCAGTTTAGGGGACAGGAATGAAAAACTGTTTTTT. Its translation: CASSLGDRNEKLFF.

This clone appeared many times. V is TRBV7-8 and J is TRBJ2-2; 12 bases fit TRBD2. Trimming removed 4 bases from V and 8 bases from J; junction bases left unmatched: 8. The CDR3 length is 16 residues. From germline, CDR1 is SGHVS and CDR2 FQNEAQ. The CDR3 sequence: CASSSTSGSGIGELFF. In DNA, the CDR3 is TGTGCCAGCAGCTCGACTAGCGGGAGCGGTATAGGGGAGCTGTTTTTT.

In this sample, this clone turned up many times. J is TRBJ2-3 and V is TRBV19, with TRBD2 matching over 8 bases. CDR1 LNHDA and CDR2 SQIVND come from the germline V gene (reference sequence). The CDR3 length is 15 residues. CDR3 nucleotides: TGTGCGAGTCAACCGCCGGGACGCGGGGGGAATACGCAGTATTTT. Protein sequence: CASQPPGRGGNTQYF.

This clone was detected a few times. The chain has TRBV21-1 and TRBJ1-2. TRBV21-1 is deemed a pseudogene. The CDR3 is 15 amino acids. The CDR3 loop is CASSKRREGNRGYTF. Here the CDR3 DNA reads TGTGCCAGCAGCAAACGGCGGGAAGGAAATAGGGGCTACACCTTC.

This chain links TRBV4-3 with TRBJ1-3, with D maybe TRBD1 (5 bases). The CDR3 consists of 18 residues. Germline CDR1 LGHNA, CDR2 YSLEER. Trimming pared 3 bases from V and 1 base from J, leaving 19 bases between. The CDR3 sequence: CASSHWGGGVVSGNTIYF. The DNA of the CDR3 is TGCGCCAGCAGCCATTGGGGAGGAGGGGTCGTTTCTGGAAACACCATATATTTT.

The CDR3 DNA follows: TGTGCCAGCAGCCAAGGGGCAGCTGCCTATGAGCAGTTCTTC. This codes for CASSQGAAAYEQFF. The chain is built from TRBV4-2 and TRBJ2-1; D unresolved. V lost 1 base to trimming and J lost 8 bases, with 12 bases between them. Germline CDR1 reads LGHNA; CDR2 reads YNFKEQ. CDR3 length: 14 residues.

J is TRBJ1-1 and V is TRBV9; tentatively, D is TRBD1 (6 bases). Germline V gene lookup returns CDR1 SGDLS and CDR2 YYNGEE. This CDR3 comprises 16 residues. Trimming removed 0 bases at V and 3 bases at J, with 15 bases between. CDR3: CASSVVGGYLDTEAFF. DNA for the CDR3: TGTGCCAGCAGCGTAGTGGGGGGCTATCTTGACACTGAAGCTTTCTTT.

The CDR3 sequence: CASSSRDGNTEAFF. As DNA, the CDR3 is TGCGCCAGCAGCTCGCGGGACGGGAACACTGAAGCTTTCTTT. This chain links TRBV5-1 with TRBJ1-1; tentative D call: TRBD1 (5 bases). Trimming shortened V by 3 bases and J by 1 base, and 10 bases separated the two germline ends. CDR1 and CDR2 from the germline V gene are SGHRS and YFSETQ. The CDR3 runs to 14 residues.

The chain combines TRBV10-3 with TRBJ2-5; D not resolved. Trimming cost V 5 bases and J 11 bases, with 15 bases left between them. Per germline, CDR1 ENHRY and CDR2 SYGVKD. The CDR3 is 12 amino acids. For the CDR3, the DNA is TGTGCCATCAGTTACGGAGTTGCGGAGCAGTACTTC. Encoded protein: CAISYGVAEQYF.

This clone appeared once. The rearrangement links TRBV19 to TRBJ2-2; 11 nucleotides agree with TRBD2. V was pared by 3 bases and J by 8 bases, with 14 bases of the junction left unmatched. CDR1 and CDR2 (germline): LNHDA, SQIVND (reference sequence). The CDR3 consists of 18 residues. This chain's CDR3 is CASSIALGLAGGTGELFF. Written as DNA, the CDR3 is TGTGCCAGTAGTATCGCCCTGGGGCTAGCGGGAGGTACGGGGGAGCTGTTTTTT.

V and J are TRBV20-1 and TRBJ2-3; D could derive from TRBD1 or TRBD2 (5 bases each). Trimming took 5 bases from V and 8 from J, leaving 11 bases between them. The CDR3 has 11 residues. Germline V CDR1 and CDR2: DFQATT, SNEGSKA (reference sequence). CDR3 bases: TGCAGTGCTGGTGGGGACCTTACGCAGTATTTT. Its translation is CSAGGDLTQYF.

The chain links TRBV30 to TRBJ2-5; no definite D call. This CDR3 contains 10 residues. The V and J ends lost 1 base and 5 bases respectively, with 2 bases between them. CDR1 is GTSNPN, CDR2 SVGIG, per germline (reference sequence). CDR3 in DNA: TGTGCCTGGAGTGACGAGACCCAGTACTTC. Translation gives CAWSDETQYF. The full variable domain, in which reference TRBV30 and TRBJ2-5 provide the parts outside the CDR3, is SQTIHQWPATLVQPVGSPLSLECTVEGTSNPNLYWYRQAAGRGLQLLFYSVGIGQISSEVPQNLSASRPQDRQFILSSKKLLLSDSGFYLCAWSDETQYFGPGTRLLVL.

The rearrangement uses TRBV30 and TRBJ2-1; the match to TRBD2 covers 9 bases. CDR3 size: 14 residues. CDR1 and CDR2 (germline): GTSNPN, SVGIG (reference sequence). V lost 5 bases to trimming and J lost 9 bases; unmatched junction nucleotides: 11. CDR3 sequence (DNA): TGTGCCTGGGAGGGGGCTAGCGGGAAGGGTGAGCAGTTCTTC. Protein product: CAWEGASGKGEQFF.

There are a few counts of this clone. The chain uses TRBV6-5 and TRBJ1-5; no firm D call. Germline assignment: CDR1 MNHEY and CDR2 SVGAGI. The V end lost 6 bases, the J end lost 2 bases, and 14 bases lay between the germline ends. The CDR3 extends over 15 amino acids. CDR3 bases: TGTGCCAGCAGCCCTTTGGGAAGAGGCAATCAGCCCCAGCATTTT. The encoded protein is CASSPLGRGNQPQHF.

V usage is TRBV7-9 and J usage is TRBJ2-7; 10 bases align to TRBD1. CDR3 length: 14 amino acids. From germline, CDR1 is SEHNR and CDR2 FQNEAQ (reference sequence). The V gene end was trimmed by 4 bases and the J gene end by 6 bases; junction bases not matched to a gene: 6. CDR3 sequence (DNA): TGTGCCAGCAGCTCCCAACGGACAGGGGGCGAGCAGTACTTC. Its protein is CASSSQRTGGEQYF.

The table lists this clone with a count of one. One end of the junction does not line up with germline, which may come from a read error. The chain combines TRBV7-2 with TRBJ2-7; no reliable D call. In germline, CDR1 is SGHTA, CDR2 FQGNSA. The CDR3 consists of 16 residues. CDR3 coding DNA: TGTGCCGGCAGCTTAGTTGCACAGTGGCACTCCTACGAGCAGTACTTC. Translating it yields CAGSLVAQWHSYEQYF.

The V call is TRBV7-9, the J call TRBJ2-3; TRBD1 agrees at 7 bases. The CDR3 is 14 residues long. The V gene's germline CDR1 is SEHNR and CDR2 FQNEAQ (reference sequence). V lost 5 bases to trimming and J lost 2 bases; unmatched junction nucleotides: 4. The CDR3 is CASSKTGATDTQYF. The CDR3 DNA follows: TGTGCCAGCAGCAAAACAGGGGCCACAGATACGCAGTATTTT. Based on the CDR3 plus reference TRBV7-9 and TRBJ2-3, the full variable domain is DTGVSQNPRHKITKRGQNVTFRCDPISEHNRLYWYRQTLGQGPEFLTYFQNEAQLEKSRLLSDRFSAERPKGSFSTLEIQRTEQGDSAMYLCASSKTGATDTQYFGPGTRLTVL.